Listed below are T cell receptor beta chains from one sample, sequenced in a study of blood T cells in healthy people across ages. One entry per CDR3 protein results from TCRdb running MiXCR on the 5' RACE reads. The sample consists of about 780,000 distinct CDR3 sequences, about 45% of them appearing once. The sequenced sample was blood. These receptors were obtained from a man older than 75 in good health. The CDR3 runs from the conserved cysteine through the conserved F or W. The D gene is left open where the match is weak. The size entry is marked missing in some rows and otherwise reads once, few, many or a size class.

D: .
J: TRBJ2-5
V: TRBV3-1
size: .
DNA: TGTGCCAGCAGCCAAGGACTATCTGCAGAGACCCAGTACTTC
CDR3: CASSQGLSAETQYF

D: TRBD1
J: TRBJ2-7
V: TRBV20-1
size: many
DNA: TGCAGTGCTAGCAGAGGACAGGGGGGTAACGAGCAGTACTTC
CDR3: CSASRGQGGNEQYF

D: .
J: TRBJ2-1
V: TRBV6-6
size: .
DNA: TGTGCCAGCTCCCTGCAGTTAAACAATGAGCAGTTCTTC
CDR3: CASSLQLNNEQFF

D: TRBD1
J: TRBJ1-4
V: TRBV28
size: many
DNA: TGTGCCAGCAGAATCCCCGGGACAGTTAATGAAAAACTGTTTTTT
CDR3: CASRIPGTVNEKLFF

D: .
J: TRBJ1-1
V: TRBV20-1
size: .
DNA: TGCAGTGCTGACGAAGGGTTCGGGGTGACTGAAGCTTTCTTT
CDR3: CSADEGFGVTEAFF

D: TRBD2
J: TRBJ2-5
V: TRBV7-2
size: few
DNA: TGTGCCAGCAGCTTAGAGGCTAGCGGCCAAGAGACCCAGTACTTC
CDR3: CASSLEASGQETQYF

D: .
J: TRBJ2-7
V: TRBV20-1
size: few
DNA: TGCAGTGCTAGAGCCCGGGGCAGGATCTACGAGCAGTACTTC
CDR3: CSARARGRIYEQYF

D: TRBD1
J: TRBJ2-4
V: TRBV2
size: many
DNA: TGTGCCAGCAGGGCCGGACAGGGCGGCAAAAACATTCAGTACTTC
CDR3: CASRAGQGGKNIQYF

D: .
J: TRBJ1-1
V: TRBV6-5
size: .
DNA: TGTGCCAGCGGTTACATAGGAGGGGCGCTTGCCGAAGCTTTCTTT
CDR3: CASGYIGGALAEAFF

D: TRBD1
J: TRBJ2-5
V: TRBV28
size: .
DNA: TGTGCCAGCAGTTTGGGGACAGTTAGGTACCAAGAGACCCAGTACTTC
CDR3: CASSLGTVRYQETQYF

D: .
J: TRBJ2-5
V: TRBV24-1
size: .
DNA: TGTGCCACCAGTGAAAGTGTCCCAGCGGAGACCCAGTACTTC
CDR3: CATSESVPAETQYF

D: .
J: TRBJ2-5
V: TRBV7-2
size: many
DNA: TGTGCCAGCAGCACTGGGGGAGAGACCCAGTACTTC
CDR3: CASSTGGETQYF

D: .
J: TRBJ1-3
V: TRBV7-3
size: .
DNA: TGTGCCAGCAGCTTAAGCGGTGGGGCATCTGGAAACACCATATATTTT
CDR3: CASSLSGGASGNTIYF

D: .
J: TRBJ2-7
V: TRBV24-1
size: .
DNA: TGTGCCACCAGTGACCCCGACAACCTCTACGAGCAGTACTTC
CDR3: CATSDPDNLYEQYF

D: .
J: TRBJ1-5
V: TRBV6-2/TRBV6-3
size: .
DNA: TGTGCCAGCAGTTACACCAAGACCGGTCAGCCCCAGCATTTT
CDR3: CASSYTKTGQPQHF

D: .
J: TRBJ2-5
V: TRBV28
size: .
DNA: TGTGCCAGCAGTCAGAATAGGGGGGTAGAGACCCAGTACTTC
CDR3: CASSQNRGVETQYF

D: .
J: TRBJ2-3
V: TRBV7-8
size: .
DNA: TGTGCCAGCAGCTTAGCGCTATGGGGGGATACGCAGTATTTT
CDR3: CASSLALWGDTQYF

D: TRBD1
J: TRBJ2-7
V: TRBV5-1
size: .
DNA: TGCGCCAGCAGCTCCTGGGACAGGGGGAACGAGCAGTACTTC
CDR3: CASSSWDRGNEQYF

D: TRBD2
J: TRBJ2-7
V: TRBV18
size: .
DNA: TGTGCCAGCTCACCACCGGAGACTAGCGGGAGTCGAAATGAGCAGTACTTC
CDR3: CASSPPETSGSRNEQYF

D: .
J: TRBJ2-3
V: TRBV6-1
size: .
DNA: TGTGCCAGCAGCAAAGCTACCTACGGGACAGATACGCAGTATTTT
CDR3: CASSKATYGTDTQYF

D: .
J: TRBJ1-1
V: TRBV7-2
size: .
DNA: TGTGCCAGCAGCCACGGTTGGGGTAACACTGAAGCTTTCTTT
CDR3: CASSHGWGNTEAFF

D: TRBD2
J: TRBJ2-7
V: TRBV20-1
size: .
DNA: TGCAGTGCTAGCCCCCTGGGCCAGCGGGAGGGGGACCAGTACTTC
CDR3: CSASPLGQREGDQYF

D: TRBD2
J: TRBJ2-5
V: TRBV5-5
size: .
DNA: TGTGCCAGCAGTCCCGGGACTAGCATTCAAGAGACCCAGTACTTC
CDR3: CASSPGTSIQETQYF

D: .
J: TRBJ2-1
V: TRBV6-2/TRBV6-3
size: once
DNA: TGTGCCAGCAGTTACGGGGGAAACGGGGGTGAGCAGTTCTTC
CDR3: CASSYGGNGGEQFF

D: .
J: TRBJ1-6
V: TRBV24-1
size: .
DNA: TGTGCCACCAGTGATTTGGAACCGGGGTCACCCCTCCACTTT
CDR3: CATSDLEPGSPLHF

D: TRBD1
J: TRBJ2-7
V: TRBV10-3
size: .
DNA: TGTGCCATCAGTGAGACGGAGGACAGGGCTCACGAGCAGTACTTC
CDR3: CAISETEDRAHEQYF

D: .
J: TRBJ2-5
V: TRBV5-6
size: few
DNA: TGTGCCAGCAGCCCGGACAGCATGGGGACCCAGTACTTC
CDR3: CASSPDSMGTQYF

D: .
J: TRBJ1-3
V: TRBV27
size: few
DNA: TGTGCCAGCAGTTCTTGGGCTGGAAACACCATATATTTT
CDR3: CASSSWAGNTIYF

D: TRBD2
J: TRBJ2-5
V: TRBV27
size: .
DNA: TGTGCCAGCAGTTTCCTAACAATAACCGGGACTAGCGGCCACAATGAGCAGTACTTC
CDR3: CASSFLTITGTSGHNEQYF

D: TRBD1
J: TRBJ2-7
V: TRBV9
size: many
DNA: TGTGCCAGCAGCGCCGGGACAGGGCCCTACGAGCAGTACTTC
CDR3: CASSAGTGPYEQYF